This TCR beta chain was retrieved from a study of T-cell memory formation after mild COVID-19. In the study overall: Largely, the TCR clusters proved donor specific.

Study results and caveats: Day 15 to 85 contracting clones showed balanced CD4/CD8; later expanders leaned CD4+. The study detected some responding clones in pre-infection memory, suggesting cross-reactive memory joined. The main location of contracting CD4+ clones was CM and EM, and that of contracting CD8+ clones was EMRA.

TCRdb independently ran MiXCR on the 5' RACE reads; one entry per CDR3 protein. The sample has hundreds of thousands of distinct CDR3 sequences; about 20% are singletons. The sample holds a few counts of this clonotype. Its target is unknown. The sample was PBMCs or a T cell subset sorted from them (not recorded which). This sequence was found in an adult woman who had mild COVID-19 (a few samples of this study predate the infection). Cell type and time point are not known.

The CDR3 loop is CASSLDGTRSDTQYF. In nucleotides, the CDR3 is TGTGCCAGCAGCTTAGATGGGACTAGATCAGATACGCAGTATTTT. The gene calls are TRBV11-2 and TRBJ2-3; 8 bases map to TRBD2. The CDR3 covers 15 residues. Germline trimming cut 0 bases from V and 4 bases from J; bases unmatched to any gene: 3. The germline V gene encodes CDR1 SGHAT and CDR2 FQNNGV.